This passage covers 13 T cell receptor beta chains from one sample sequenced in a study of response to subunit inactivated influenza vaccine. TCRdb re-called the RT-PCR reads through MiXCR, storing one row per CDR3 protein. This sample has about 540,000 distinct CDR3 sequences, with 20% to 25% found just once. This sample was shared with a second study, whose subject was T cells expressing NK-cell markers. As that study records: cDNA encoding TCR beta was synthesized via 5'RACE template switching incorporating UMIs.

The input for sequencing was CD4+ T cells sorted from PBMCs, taken 11 to 12 days after vaccination. All receptors come from a man in his forties or fifties who received an inactivated influenza vaccine.

The V and J genes are TRBV3-1 and TRBJ1-5; perhaps TRBD1 as D (6 bases). This CDR3 contains 18 residues. V lost 1 base and J 0 bases, leaving 16 bases between the germline ends. Germline values: CDR1 LGHDT, CDR2 YNNKEL (reference sequence). The CDR3 loop reads CASSQAGQQFNSNQPQHF. The DNA for the CDR3 is TGTGCCAGCAGCCAAGCTGGACAGCAATTTAATAGCAATCAGCCCCAGCATTTT.

This clonotype was seen ten or more times. V gene TRBV4-2 combines with J gene TRBJ2-7; 8 bases align to TRBD2. The trim removed 0 bases at V and 3 bases at J, leaving 13 bases unmatched. The germline CDR1 and CDR2 sequences are LGHNA and YNFKEQ. The CDR3 contains 18 residues. Written as DNA, the CDR3 is TGTGCCAGCAGCCAAGATTACGGTGGAGGCCTAGCGGGCTACGAGCAGTACTTC. Its translation: CASSQDYGGGLAGYEQYF.

This clonotype was detected a few times. The V call is TRBV10-3, the J call TRBJ2-5; D remains unclear. The CDR3 runs 13 residues. Looked up from germline, CDR1 is ENHRY and CDR2 is SYGVKD. Trimming cost V 3 bases and J 1 base, with 6 bases left between them. The chain's CDR3 is CAISDASQETQYF. In nucleotides, the CDR3 is TGTGCCATCAGTGACGCCAGCCAAGAGACCCAGTACTTC.

In this sample, this clonotype turned up a few times. The chain couples TRBV6-5 to TRBJ2-1, with 8 nucleotides matching TRBD2. The CDR3 runs to 16 residues. CDR1 is MNHEY, CDR2 SVGAGI, per germline. Trimming took 4 bases from V and 2 from J; bases not matched to a gene: 7. The CDR3 loop reads CASSSSAGGAYNEQFF. CDR3 coding DNA: TGTGCCAGCAGTTCCTCGGCGGGAGGCGCCTACAATGAGCAGTTCTTC.

The chain carries TRBV29-1 and TRBJ1-1; D unresolved. CDR3 size: 14 residues. Germline CDR1 SQVTM, CDR2 ANQGSEA. Trimming left V 5 bases short and J 1 base short, with 14 bases between. CDR3 sequence: CSVRMRVSNTEAFF. In DNA form, the CDR3 reads TGCAGCGTTCGAATGAGGGTTTCGAACACTGAAGCTTTCTTT.

This clonotype has a handful of counts. The genes are TRBV5-1 and TRBJ2-2; 11 bases align to TRBD1. The CDR3 runs 15 residues. Germline CDR1 and CDR2: SGHRS and YFSETQ. Germline trimming cut 4 bases from V and 5 bases from J; bases unmatched to any gene: 4. The CDR3 region is CASSRGQGATGELFF. The CDR3 nucleotides are TGCGCCAGCAGCCGCGGACAGGGGGCAACCGGGGAGCTGTTTTTT.

The genes are TRBV3-1 and TRBJ2-6; 13 nucleotides match TRBD2. V gave up 8 bases and J gave up 3 bases; unmatched junction bases: 7. Germline CDR1 and CDR2: LGHDT and YNNKEL (reference sequence). CDR3 length equals 17 residues. Here the CDR3 reads CASSRTSGSSGANVLTF. The CDR3 bases are TGTGCCAGCTCCCGGACTAGCGGGAGTAGTGGGGCCAACGTCCTGACTTTC.

The table lists this clonotype with many counts. V gene TRBV29-1 combines with J gene TRBJ2-3; D is perhaps TRBD2 (6 bases). Germline CDR1 and CDR2: SQVTM and ANQGSEA. The V end was cut by 3 bases, the J end by 8 bases, with 21 bases between. CDR3 length: 15 amino acids. The CDR3 coding sequence is TGCAGCGTTGACCAGGGATACCTGGTGGAGGGTACGCAGTATTTT. Translating it yields CSVDQGYLVEGTQYF.

This clonotype turned up a few times. The J gene is TRBJ2-4, the V gene TRBV20-1; D call uncertain. This CDR3 is built from 14 residues. CDR1 is DFQATT and CDR2 is SNEGSKA in the germline V gene (reference sequence). Trimming took 0 bases from V and 6 from J, leaving 12 bases between them. The CDR3 nucleotides are TGCAGTGCTAGAGATGACGGACCGTTAAACATTCAGTACTTC. It specifies CSARDDGPLNIQYF.

The genes are TRBV12-3 or TRBV12-4 and TRBJ2-3; 8 bases align to TRBD1. The length of the CDR3 is 15 residues. Losses at the gene ends were 7 bases for V and 2 bases for J; bases not matched to a gene: 8. The CDR3 DNA is TGTGCCAGCATTGATTCAGGGGGCATCACAGATACGCAGTATTTT. This gives the protein CASIDSGGITDTQYF.

This clonotype occurred a few times. V and J are TRBV19 and TRBJ1-1; D is ambiguous. CDR1 is LNHDA, CDR2 SQIVND, per germline (reference sequence). The CDR3 length is 16 residues. The V end was cut by 11 bases, the J end by 1 base, with 23 bases between. Written as DNA, the CDR3 is TGTGCCTCGACGGCCTGGCAGCCTTTTACGAACACTGAAGCTTTCTTT. Protein product: CASTAWQPFTNTEAFF. The variable domain in full, completed from reference TRBV19 and TRBJ1-1, reads DGGITQSPKYLFRKEGQNVTLSCEQNLNHDAMYWYRQDPGQGLRLIYYSQIVNDFQKGDIAEGYSVSREKKESFPLTVTSAQKNPTAFYLCASTAWQPFTNTEAFFGQGTRLTVV.

This clonotype has only one observation. V gene TRBV10-3 combines with J gene TRBJ2-7; D is uncertain. V gave up 3 bases and J gave up 0 bases, with 9 bases separating them. This CDR3 comprises 14 residues. Germline CDR1 and CDR2: ENHRY and SYGVKD. The CDR3 reads CAISDGRSSYEQYF. The CDR3 DNA reads as TGTGCCATCAGTGACGGCCGAAGCTCCTACGAGCAGTACTTC.

This clonotype was found a few times. The CDR3 spells CASSERFYEQYF. The CDR3 coding sequence is TGTGCCAGCAGTGAAAGGTTCTACGAGCAGTACTTC. The V gene is TRBV25-1, the J gene TRBJ2-7, with D unclear. Trimming took off 2 bases at V and 3 bases at J, with 5 bases between the two ends. The CDR3 length is 12 residues. Germline lookup yields CDR1 MGHDK and CDR2 SYGVNS.